The rows below give T cell receptor beta chains drawn from one sample of a study of CD8+CD57+ T cells in acquired aplastic anemia. TCRdb ran MiXCR on the reads and lists one entry per CDR3 protein. The sample carries fewer than 250,000 distinct CDR3 sequences, over 40% recorded once. The sequencing sample was made of sorted CD4+, CD8+, or CD8+CD57+ T cells (not recorded which) from PBMCs. Receptors were obtained from a human donor with aplastic anemia. Each CDR3 is given with its conserved first and last residue. The size entry is marked missing in some rows and otherwise reads once, few, many or a size class.

size | V | CDR3
NA | TRBV12-3/TRBV12-4 | CASGPTLTYEQYF
few | TRBV18 | CASSLTRGYEQYF
many | TRBV20-1 | CSASRNQNTEAFF
NA | TRBV24-1 | CATSDTPGQGEASYGYTF
NA | TRBV2 | CASTTQETQYF
many | TRBV5-5 | CASNDRGRLSYEQYF
NA | TRBV20-1 | CSARDFGQGGVEQYF
many | TRBV20-1 | CSARGTSGVYSYEQYF
NA | TRBV5-1 | CASSLLRRTEAFF
many | TRBV5-8 | CASSLDRVGEQYF
NA | TRBV25-1 | CASSPEGSGYGYTF
NA | TRBV14 | CASSYGERETQYF
NA | TRBV7-2 | CASSSQARDTDTQYF
many | TRBV6-1 | CATRQGGSNQPQHF
NA | TRBV7-6 | CASSSNVGGRGSPLHF
once | TRBV4-3 | CASSQTGGDTQYF
NA | TRBV20-1 | CSGRQGFNEQYF
many | TRBV9 | CASSPPPYNEQFF
many | TRBV19 | CASKGQGPGVNEQYF
NA | TRBV2 | CASRGTGGYGTEAFF
NA | TRBV20-1 | CSASSRVTGELFF
NA | TRBV2 | CASTDLNTEAFF
NA | TRBV10-3 | CAISESYAGNTIYF
many | TRBV29-1 | CSVVHLNTEAFF
many | TRBV3-1 | CASWGGASDTQYF
many | TRBV28 | CASSSSQRSYNSPLHF
NA | TRBV2 | CASSVAAGANYGYTF
many | TRBV5-1 | CASSWTLAGGSYEQYF
NA | TRBV19 | CASSVGTGGGGYTF
NA | TRBV28 | CASSLYGPSSYEQYF
NA | TRBV30 | CAWSPGQVDGYTF
NA | TRBV2 | CAISDGQGNSPLHF
once | TRBV7-9 | CASSSRGQGAGGEQFF
NA | TRBV29-1 | CSVESTRGRGYTF
NA | TRBV15 | CATSRDSGAGSGNTIYF
many | TRBV19 | CASSMGTDRLSGELFF
many | TRBV6-5 | CASSGPGTGFTDTQYF
few | TRBV27 | CASSLSRKAYEQYF
once | TRBV9 | CASSGPPKDRDANYGYTF
many | TRBV5-1 | CASSQRQGPSYEQYF
NA | TRBV7-2 | CASSLPRTGCEQYF
NA | TRBV3-1 | CASSRAAQGGTIYF
NA | TRBV6-2/TRBV6-3 | CASSYSGGAGQETQYF
many | TRBV20-1 | CSARVESPVTLKLFF
NA | TRBV18 | CASSPGESNQPQHF